Listed below are T cell receptor beta chains from one sample, sequenced in a study of glioma-infiltrating T cells. From the multiplex PCR reads, TCRdb called clonotypes with MiXCR, one entry per CDR3 protein. The data contain 150,000 or so distinct CDR3 sequences, approximately 39% of them seen just once; the ten biggest clones take up over 15%. Sequencing was carried out using glioma tissue, nonneoplastic brain tissue, or PBMCs (not recorded which). The source is a human donor with low-grade glioma or glioblastoma, undergoing nonglioma brain surgery, or in good health (not recorded which). The CDR3 runs from the conserved cysteine through the conserved F or W. Fields, in order: V gene, clone size, J gene, D gene, CDR3 protein, CDR3 DNA. The D gene is left open where the match is weak. Clone size is given for some rows only: seen once, a few or many times, or a class if the clone is expanded.

V gene: TRBV7-2; clone size: few; J gene: TRBJ1-1; D gene: -; CDR3 protein: CASSLSETRMNTEAFF; CDR3 DNA: TGTGCCAGCAGCTTAAGCGAAACCAGAATGAACACTGAAGCTTTCTTT
V gene: TRBV2; clone size: few; J gene: TRBJ2-3; D gene: TRBD2; CDR3 protein: CASSVRTSDTDTQYF; CDR3 DNA: TGTGCCAGCAGTGTTAGGACTAGCGACACAGATACGCAGTATTTT
V gene: TRBV27; clone size: -; J gene: TRBJ2-7; D gene: TRBD2; CDR3 protein: CASSLSLAGAHEQYF; CDR3 DNA: TGTGCCAGCAGTTTATCGCTAGCGGGGGCCCACGAGCAGTACTTC
V gene: TRBV7-2; clone size: -; J gene: TRBJ2-7; D gene: -; CDR3 protein: CASSLAPAPSYEQYF; CDR3 DNA: TGTGCCAGCAGCTTAGCGCCCGCACCCTCCTACGAGCAGTACTTC
V gene: TRBV27; clone size: -; J gene: TRBJ2-5; D gene: TRBD1; CDR3 protein: CASSLSRTGPPGTQYF; CDR3 DNA: TGTGCCAGCAGTTTATCCAGGACAGGACCCCCCGGGACCCAGTACTTC
V gene: TRBV28; clone size: -; J gene: TRBJ2-7; D gene: TRBD1; CDR3 protein: CASSAPGTEFYNEQYF; CDR3 DNA: TGTGCCAGCAGTGCCCCCGGGACAGAGTTCTACAATGAGCAGTACTTC
V gene: TRBV7-9; clone size: -; J gene: TRBJ1-1; D gene: TRBD1; CDR3 protein: CASSYGQANTEAFF; CDR3 DNA: TGTGCCAGCAGCTACGGACAGGCAAACACTGAAGCTTTCTTT
V gene: TRBV2; clone size: -; J gene: TRBJ1-1; D gene: TRBD1; CDR3 protein: CASSERGQGNTEAFF; CDR3 DNA: TGTGCCAGCAGTGAACGGGGACAGGGGAACACTGAAGCTTTCTTT
V gene: TRBV20-1; clone size: -; J gene: TRBJ1-2; D gene: TRBD1; CDR3 protein: CSARGDRDTIYGYTF; CDR3 DNA: TGCAGTGCTAGGGGGGACAGGGACACAATCTATGGCTACACCTTC
V gene: TRBV20-1; clone size: -; J gene: TRBJ1-1; D gene: -; CDR3 protein: CSAREGARNAEAFF; CDR3 DNA: TGCAGTGCTAGAGAAGGGGCTAGGAACGCTGAAGCTTTCTTT
V gene: TRBV20-1; clone size: many; J gene: TRBJ2-2; D gene: -; CDR3 protein: CSARDAANTGELFF; CDR3 DNA: TGCAGTGCTAGAGATGCGGCCAACACCGGGGAGCTGTTTTTT
V gene: TRBV11-1; clone size: -; J gene: TRBJ2-5; D gene: TRBD2; CDR3 protein: CASSLGLGNIPETQYF; CDR3 DNA: TGTGCCAGCAGCTTGGGACTAGGTAACATTCCAGAGACCCAGTACTTC
V gene: TRBV29-1; clone size: many; J gene: TRBJ2-3; D gene: -; CDR3 protein: CSVGLSLGSDTQYF; CDR3 DNA: TGCAGCGTGGGGCTGAGCTTAGGGAGCGATACGCAGTATTTT
V gene: TRBV4-3; clone size: -; J gene: TRBJ2-1; D gene: TRBD1; CDR3 protein: CASSPTGIKQFF; CDR3 DNA: TGCGCCAGCAGCCCGACAGGGATTAAGCAGTTCTTC
V gene: TRBV25-1; clone size: -; J gene: TRBJ1-2; D gene: -; CDR3 protein: CASSENTYGYTF; CDR3 DNA: TGTGCCAGCAGCGAAAACACCTATGGCTACACCTTC
V gene: TRBV6-1; clone size: few; J gene: TRBJ2-3; D gene: -; CDR3 protein: CASSQNMDTQYF; CDR3 DNA: TGTGCCAGCAGTCAAAATATGGATACGCAGTATTTT
V gene: TRBV18; clone size: -; J gene: TRBJ1-1; D gene: -; CDR3 protein: CASSRLEGTEAFF; CDR3 DNA: TGTGCCAGCTCACGCCTTGAGGGCACTGAAGCTTTCTTT
V gene: TRBV28; clone size: many; J gene: TRBJ1-1; D gene: TRBD1; CDR3 protein: CASSPGQLNTEAFF; CDR3 DNA: TGTGCCAGCAGTCCGGGACAGTTGAACACTGAAGCTTTCTTT
V gene: TRBV6-2/TRBV6-3; clone size: -; J gene: TRBJ2-1; D gene: -; CDR3 protein: CASTRGSYNEQFF; CDR3 DNA: TGTGCCAGCACGAGGGGCTCCTACAATGAGCAGTTCTTC
V gene: TRBV15; clone size: few; J gene: TRBJ2-1; D gene: TRBD2; CDR3 protein: CATSRDGGEGRNEQFF; CDR3 DNA: TGTGCCACCAGCAGAGATGGGGGGGAAGGACGAAATGAGCAGTTCTTC
V gene: TRBV27; clone size: -; J gene: TRBJ1-5; D gene: TRBD1; CDR3 protein: CASRSRGLPQPQHF; CDR3 DNA: TGTGCCAGCAGATCCAGGGGGCTACCCCAGCCCCAGCATTTT
V gene: TRBV10-1; clone size: few; J gene: TRBJ2-1; D gene: -; CDR3 protein: CASSVSPVSNEQFF; CDR3 DNA: TGCGCCAGCAGTGTCTCTCCGGTGAGCAATGAGCAGTTCTTC
V gene: TRBV2; clone size: -; J gene: TRBJ2-7; D gene: -; CDR3 protein: CASSLGLGDEQYF; CDR3 DNA: TGTGCCAGCAGCTTAGGCTTGGGGGACGAGCAGTACTTC
V gene: TRBV19; clone size: -; J gene: TRBJ2-1; D gene: TRBD2; CDR3 protein: CASSREAGGSYNEQFF; CDR3 DNA: TGTGCCAGTAGTCGAGAAGCGGGGGGCTCCTACAATGAGCAGTTCTTC
V gene: TRBV28; clone size: -; J gene: TRBJ2-5; D gene: TRBD2; CDR3 protein: CASSSPGLAGLQETQYF; CDR3 DNA: TGTGCCAGCAGTTCCCCCGGACTAGCGGGACTCCAAGAGACCCAGTACTTC
V gene: TRBV20-1; clone size: few; J gene: TRBJ1-2; D gene: -; CDR3 protein: CSARDGYGYTF; CDR3 DNA: TGCAGTGCTAGAGACGGATATGGCTACACCTTC
V gene: TRBV20-1; clone size: few; J gene: TRBJ2-3; D gene: TRBD2; CDR3 protein: CSARSSGVTDTQYF; CDR3 DNA: TGCAGTGCTAGAAGTAGCGGGGTCACAGATACGCAGTATTTT
V gene: TRBV6-1; clone size: -; J gene: TRBJ2-3; D gene: TRBD1; CDR3 protein: CASSPTGGPQYF; CDR3 DNA: TGTGCCAGCAGTCCCACAGGGGGGCCGCAGTATTTT
V gene: TRBV20-1; clone size: -; J gene: TRBJ2-7; D gene: TRBD2; CDR3 protein: CSVRTSGYEQYF; CDR3 DNA: TGCAGCGTAAGGACTAGCGGCTACGAGCAGTACTTC
V gene: TRBV27; clone size: -; J gene: TRBJ1-3; D gene: -; CDR3 protein: CASSLSGSSGNTIYF; CDR3 DNA: TGTGCCAGCAGTTTAAGTGGTTCCTCTGGAAACACCATATATTTT
V gene: TRBV2; clone size: -; J gene: TRBJ2-7; D gene: TRBD2; CDR3 protein: CASKKLAGEAEQYF; CDR3 DNA: TGTGCCAGCAAGAAGCTAGCGGGAGAGGCCGAGCAGTACTTC
V gene: TRBV4-2; clone size: -; J gene: TRBJ2-3; D gene: -; CDR3 protein: CASSQEVSTDTQYF; CDR3 DNA: TGTGCCAGCAGCCAAGAGGTTAGCACAGATACGCAGTATTTT
V gene: TRBV10-2; clone size: -; J gene: TRBJ2-1; D gene: -; CDR3 protein: CATKQGNEQFF; CDR3 DNA: TGTGCCACCAAGCAGGGCAATGAGCAGTTCTTC
V gene: TRBV11-3; clone size: -; J gene: TRBJ2-1; D gene: -; CDR3 protein: CASSLDGSRNEQFF; CDR3 DNA: TGTGCCAGCAGCTTAGATGGTAGCAGGAATGAGCAGTTCTTC
V gene: TRBV15; clone size: many; J gene: TRBJ1-5; D gene: -; CDR3 protein: CATSRGWGQPQHF; CDR3 DNA: TGTGCCACCAGCAGAGGGTGGGGTCAGCCCCAGCATTTT
V gene: TRBV19; clone size: -; J gene: TRBJ1-1; D gene: TRBD1; CDR3 protein: CASGPTGGFEAFF; CDR3 DNA: TGTGCCAGTGGACCCACAGGGGGGTTTGAAGCTTTCTTT
V gene: TRBV5-4; clone size: -; J gene: TRBJ1-6; D gene: TRBD1; CDR3 protein: CASSEGTGGSYSPLHF; CDR3 DNA: TGTGCCAGCAGCGAAGGGACAGGGGGATCCTATTCACCCCTCCACTTT
V gene: TRBV6-2/TRBV6-3; clone size: -; J gene: TRBJ2-7; D gene: TRBD2; CDR3 protein: CASSYSGTTSYEQYF; CDR3 DNA: TGTGCCAGCAGTTACTCCGGGACTACATCCTACGAGCAGTACTTC
V gene: TRBV6-1; clone size: -; J gene: TRBJ2-3; D gene: -; CDR3 protein: CASTGRDTQYF; CDR3 DNA: TGTGCCAGCACCGGAAGGGATACGCAGTATTTT
V gene: TRBV28; clone size: few; J gene: TRBJ2-7; D gene: TRBD1; CDR3 protein: CASSLFLGTGTYEQYF; CDR3 DNA: TGTGCCAGCAGTTTATTTTTAGGGACAGGAACCTACGAGCAGTACTTC
V gene: TRBV10-3; clone size: once; J gene: TRBJ2-5; D gene: TRBD2; CDR3 protein: CAISTNSGGQETQYF; CDR3 DNA: TGTGCCATCAGTACAAATAGCGGGGGCCAAGAGACCCAGTACTTC